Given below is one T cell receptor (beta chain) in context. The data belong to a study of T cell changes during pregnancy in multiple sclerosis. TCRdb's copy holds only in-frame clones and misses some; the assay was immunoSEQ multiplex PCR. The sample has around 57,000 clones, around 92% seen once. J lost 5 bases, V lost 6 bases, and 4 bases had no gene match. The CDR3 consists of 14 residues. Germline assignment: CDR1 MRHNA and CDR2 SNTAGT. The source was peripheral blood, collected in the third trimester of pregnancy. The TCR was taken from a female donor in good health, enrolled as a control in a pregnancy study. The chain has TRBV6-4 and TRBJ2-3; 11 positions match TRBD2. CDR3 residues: CASRLAGVVDTQYF. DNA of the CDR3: TGTGCCAGCAGACTAGCGGGAGTGGTAGATACGCAGTATTTT.